Listed below are T cell receptor beta chains from one sample, sequenced in a study of blood T cell repertoires in COVID-19. The table came from immunoSEQ multiplex PCR; TCRdb's copy has only in-frame clones and leaves some out. This sample carries some 200,000 clones, more than 80% of them seen once, and the ten largest clones take around 8.8%. Material for sequencing was PBMCs or T cells enriched from blood (not recorded which). The receptors were gathered from a man aged 35-49 years who had recovered from COVID-19. The CDR3 runs from the conserved cysteine through the conserved F or W. The D gene is left open where the match is weak. Some rows have no size entry. The others give once, few or many, or a class for an expanded clone.

size: -
J: TRBJ1-2
D: -
V: TRBV5-6
length: 13
DNA: TGTGCCAGCAGCTTCGCCAGGCACTATGGCTACACCTTC
CDR3: CASSFARHYGYTF

size: -
J: TRBJ1-5
D: -
V: TRBV21-1
length: 18
DNA: TGTGCCAGCAGCAAAAAAGGCTTTGGACAGCGCTGTAATCAGCCCCAGCATTTT
CDR3: CASSKKGFGQRCNQPQHF

size: -
J: TRBJ1-2
D: TRBD1
V: TRBV5-1
length: 14
DNA: TGCGCCAGCAGCTTGACGGGACAGGAGGTTCGCTACACCTTC
CDR3: CASSLTGQEVRYTF

size: -
J: TRBJ2-7
D: -
V: TRBV6-2/TRBV6-3
length: 15
DNA: TGTGCCAGCAGTCCCACCCCCCGTCTAGCTCCCGAGCAGTACTTC
CDR3: CASSPTPRLAPEQYF

size: -
J: TRBJ1-1
D: TRBD1
V: TRBV28
length: 13
DNA: TGTGCCAGCAGTCCACCCCAGGGGGGAAAGGCTTTCTTT
CDR3: CASSPPQGGKAFF

size: -
J: TRBJ2-1
D: -
V: TRBV5-1
length: 14
DNA: TGCGCCAGCAGCTGGCAGGGATTGCCCAATGAGCAGTTCTTC
CDR3: CASSWQGLPNEQFF

size: -
J: TRBJ1-2
D: TRBD1
V: TRBV6-5
length: 12
DNA: TGTGCCAGCAGCCGGGACAGGGATGGCTACACCTTC
CDR3: CASSRDRDGYTF

size: -
J: TRBJ1-1
D: -
V: TRBV9
length: 13
DNA: TGTGCCAGCAGCGTACTCACAGGGTCTGGAGCTTTCTTT
CDR3: CASSVLTGSGAFF

size: -
J: TRBJ1-5
D: -
V: TRBV19
length: 14
DNA: TGTGCCAGTAAGATCACATCCTTCAATCAGCCCCAGCATTTT
CDR3: CASKITSFNQPQHF

size: -
J: TRBJ1-4
D: -
V: TRBV25-1
length: 14
DNA: TGTGCCAGCAGTGAATTATCCGGTATTGAAAAACTGTTTTTT
CDR3: CASSELSGIEKLFF

size: once
J: TRBJ1-5
D: -
V: TRBV2
length: 14
DNA: TGTGCCAGCAGTGAATTCGGGAGGGATCAGCCCCAGCATTTT
CDR3: CASSEFGRDQPQHF

size: -
J: TRBJ2-3
D: -
V: TRBV7-6
length: 14
DNA: TGTGCCAGCAGCTTAGCGGGCAGCACAGATACGCAGTATTTT
CDR3: CASSLAGSTDTQYF

size: -
J: TRBJ1-2
D: TRBD1
V: TRBV27
length: 16
DNA: TGTGCCAGCAGTTTTTATGGTGCAGGGGGAAACTATGGCTACACCTTC
CDR3: CASSFYGAGGNYGYTF

size: many
J: TRBJ2-3
D: TRBD2
V: TRBV7-9
length: 18
DNA: TGTGCCAGCAGCCAACACCAACTAGCGGGAGACGGCACAGATACGCAGTATTTT
CDR3: CASSQHQLAGDGTDTQYF

size: -
J: TRBJ1-2
D: TRBD1
V: TRBV5-4
length: 14
DNA: TGTGCCAGCAGCTCGGGACAGGGGGACTATGGCTACACCTTC
CDR3: CASSSGQGDYGYTF

size: -
J: TRBJ1-2
D: TRBD1
V: TRBV7-9
length: 15
DNA: TGTGCCAGCAGCACCTCCGGGACAGGGACATATGGCTACACCTTC
CDR3: CASSTSGTGTYGYTF

size: -
J: TRBJ2-4
D: -
V: TRBV5-5
length: 13
DNA: TGTGCCAGCAGCTTTTCAGGGAAAAACATTCAGTACTTC
CDR3: CASSFSGKNIQYF

size: once
J: TRBJ2-3
D: -
V: TRBV28
length: 15
DNA: TGTGCCAGCAGTTCCCCCGGGAGAAGCACAGATACGCAGTATTTT
CDR3: CASSSPGRSTDTQYF

size: -
J: TRBJ1-4
D: -
V: TRBV2
length: 14
DNA: TGTGCCAGCATGGAAGGGACAAGGAATGAAAAACTGTTTTTT
CDR3: CASMEGTRNEKLFF

size: -
J: TRBJ1-4
D: TRBD1
V: TRBV18
length: 19
DNA: TGTGCCAGCTCGGCTACCGGGACAGGGGGCTTCTCAACTAATGAAAAACTGTTTTTT
CDR3: CASSATGTGGFSTNEKLFF

size: -
J: TRBJ1-4
D: TRBD1
V: TRBV5-1
length: 15
DNA: TGCGCCAGCAGCGCGGGGGACAGGGACAATGAAAAACTGTTTTTT
CDR3: CASSAGDRDNEKLFF

size: -
J: TRBJ2-7
D: -
V: TRBV10-2
length: 11
DNA: TGCGCCAGCAGTGTACAGGACGAGCAGTACTTC
CDR3: CASSVQDEQYF

size: -
J: TRBJ2-1
D: TRBD2
V: TRBV20-1
length: 14
DNA: TGCAGTGCTAGTGTATTGGGGAGGGGCAATGAGCAGTTCTTC
CDR3: CSASVLGRGNEQFF

size: -
J: TRBJ2-7
D: TRBD2
V: TRBV15
length: 15
DNA: TGTGCCACCAGCAGGTCGGGAGGGAACTCCTACGAGCAGTACTTC
CDR3: CATSRSGGNSYEQYF

size: -
J: TRBJ1-1
D: TRBD1
V: TRBV5-1
length: 15
DNA: TGCGCCAGCAGCGTTCGACAGGGCCTGAACACTGAAGCTTTCTTT
CDR3: CASSVRQGLNTEAFF

size: -
J: TRBJ2-7
D: TRBD2
V: TRBV5-1
length: 16
DNA: TGCGCCAGCAACCAGGGACTAGCGGGGGGAAAGGCCGAGCAGTACTTC
CDR3: CASNQGLAGGKAEQYF

size: -
J: TRBJ2-2
D: -
V: TRBV7-3
length: 14
DNA: TGTGCCAGCAGCTCACGAGTCAACACCGGGGAGCTGTTTTTT
CDR3: CASSSRVNTGELFF

size: -
J: TRBJ2-3
D: -
V: TRBV5-1
length: 15
DNA: TGCGCCAGCAGCCGTTTGGGCGGGCAGGGGGATACGCAGTATTTT
CDR3: CASSRLGGQGDTQYF

size: -
J: TRBJ2-7
D: -
V: TRBV5-1
length: 14
DNA: TGCGCCAGCAGCTTGGCGCCGGGCTCCTACGAGCAGTACTTC
CDR3: CASSLAPGSYEQYF

size: once
J: TRBJ2-6
D: -
V: TRBV11-2
length: 19
DNA: TGTGCCAGCAGCTCAAGACAGGCGTCCTACCCCTCTGGGGCCAACGTCCTGACTTTC
CDR3: CASSSRQASYPSGANVLTF

size: -
J: TRBJ1-5
D: -
V: TRBV19
length: 14
DNA: TGTGCCAGTAGACCAACCGGGAGCAATCAGCCCCAGCATTTT
CDR3: CASRPTGSNQPQHF

size: -
J: TRBJ2-7
D: -
V: TRBV6-5
length: 15
DNA: TGTGCCAGCGGTTTCTTACCGGACAAATCCTACGAGCAGTACTTC
CDR3: CASGFLPDKSYEQYF

size: -
J: TRBJ1-6
D: -
V: TRBV2
length: 12
DNA: TGTGCCAGCAGTGATCAGGGTTCACCCCTCCACTTT
CDR3: CASSDQGSPLHF

size: -
J: TRBJ2-7
D: TRBD2
V: TRBV7-8
length: 14
DNA: TGTGCCAGCAGCTTTAGCGGGAGCTCCTACGAGCAGTACTTC
CDR3: CASSFSGSSYEQYF

size: -
J: TRBJ2-1
D: TRBD2
V: TRBV5-1
length: 16
DNA: TGCGCCAGCAGCCGACAAACTAGCGGGGGGGCCAATGAGCAGTTCTTC
CDR3: CASSRQTSGGANEQFF

size: -
J: TRBJ1-2
D: -
V: TRBV7-8
length: 15
DNA: TGTGCCAGCAGCTTAGGAGTCAGAGGAGGGTATGGCTACACCTTC
CDR3: CASSLGVRGGYGYTF

size: -
J: TRBJ1-1
D: TRBD1
V: TRBV3-1/TRBV3-2
length: 18
DNA: TGTGCCAGCAGCCTACGATCCGGGACAGGGGGCAAGCTAGCTGAAGCTTTCTTT
CDR3: CASSLRSGTGGKLAEAFF